The source of this T cell receptor (beta chain) is a study of cytomegalovirus exposure and HLA in healthy donors. General observations from the study: Associated with cytomegalovirus, according to the listing, were about 160 TCR beta chains.

Libraries were prepared by immunoSEQ multiplex PCR; TCRdb keeps only in-frame clonotypes and omits some of them. The table has about 340,000 clones, 75% to 90% seen once. As to this clone: Antigen specificity is unknown.

The sequenced material came from PBMCs. The sequence was obtained from a woman between 18 and 30 years old in good health and CMV-seronegative.

This chain's CDR3 is CASSPSTAGETQYF. The CDR3 DNA follows: TGCGCCAGCAGCCCCTCTACGGCCGGGGAGACCCAGTACTTC. The chain has TRBV4-3 and TRBJ2-5; no clear D. Germline values: CDR1 LGHNA, CDR2 YSLEER. The CDR3 runs 14 residues. V gave up 4 bases and J gave up 5 bases, with 14 bases separating them.